The clone carrying this T cell receptor beta chain has just a few counts. Its target is not known. V shed 5 bases and J shed 3 bases, with 16 bases lying between them. Germline V gene data show CDR1 as SGHAT and CDR2 as FQNNGV. The CDR3 length is 16 residues. In preparing bulk TCR libraries, previously described methods and listed TCR primers were used. TCRdb itself ran the PCR reads through MiXCR, one entry per CDR3 protein. Here the sample spans about 640,000 distinct CDR3 sequences, nearly 20% being singletons. This specimen belongs to a study of molecular identifiers for immune sequencing clone quantification. Study at large: The replicate experiment used RNA from approximately 20,000 or 100,000 naive CD8 cells. This RNA was split into five aliquots, and four of them were sequenced.

Findings of the study overall: The share of molecules held by clones above 20 RNA copies was over 97% in effector cells and under 1% in naive cells. Detection of one spiked Jurkat cell's TCR RNA reportedly worked in more than 850,000 naive cells.

The chain carries TRBV11-2 and TRBJ2-2, with a weak D call TRBD2 (6 bases). Source material: naive CD8+ T cells from blood, with Jurkat cell RNA spiked in. Subset: FACS-sorted CD8+CD4-CCR7+CD45RA+ naive T cells. This sequence was found in a human donor in good health. Some libraries in this study had Jurkat cell RNA spiked in. CDR3 loop: CASSAPGGVDTGELFF. In DNA form, the CDR3 reads TGTGCCAGCAGCGCCCCAGGAGGGGTGGACACCGGGGAGCTGTTTTTT.